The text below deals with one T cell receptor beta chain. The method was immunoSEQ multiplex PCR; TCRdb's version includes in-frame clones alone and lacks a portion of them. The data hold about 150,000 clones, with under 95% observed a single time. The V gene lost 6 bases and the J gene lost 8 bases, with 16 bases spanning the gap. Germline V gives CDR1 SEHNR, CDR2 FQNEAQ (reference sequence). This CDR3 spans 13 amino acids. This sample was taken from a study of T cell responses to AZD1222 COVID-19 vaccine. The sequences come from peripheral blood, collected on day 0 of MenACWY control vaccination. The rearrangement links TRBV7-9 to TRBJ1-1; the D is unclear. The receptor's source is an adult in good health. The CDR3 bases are TGTGCCAGCAGTTTGACCTGGGCGGCAGAAGCTTTCTTT. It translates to CASSLTWAAEAFF.